This TCR beta chain was profiled in a study of CD8+ T cells in alopecia areata. Extracted from the samples, RNA was reverse transcribed into cDNA to serve as the sequencing template. Assay used: immunoSEQ multiplex PCR; TCRdb lists only in-frame clones, some missing. The sample shows around 100,000 clones, roughly 55% of them seen only once. The V end lost 4 bases, the J end lost 7 bases, and 13 bases lay between the germline ends. CDR1 and CDR2 from the germline V gene are MGHDK and SYGVNS. This CDR3 is 14 amino acids long. Indicated treatment: oral pan-JAK inhibitor, 5-10 mg twice daily. The sequence came from a human donor with alopecia areata. The rearrangement uses TRBV25-1 and TRBJ1-4; maybe TRBD1 (5 bases). The source material was CD8+ T cells sorted from blood, sampled at week 24, from a patient treated with tofacitinib. The CDR3 reads CASSGGDGGEKLFF. The DNA for the CDR3 is TGTGCCAGCAGTGGGGGGGACGGAGGTGAAAAACTGTTTTTT.